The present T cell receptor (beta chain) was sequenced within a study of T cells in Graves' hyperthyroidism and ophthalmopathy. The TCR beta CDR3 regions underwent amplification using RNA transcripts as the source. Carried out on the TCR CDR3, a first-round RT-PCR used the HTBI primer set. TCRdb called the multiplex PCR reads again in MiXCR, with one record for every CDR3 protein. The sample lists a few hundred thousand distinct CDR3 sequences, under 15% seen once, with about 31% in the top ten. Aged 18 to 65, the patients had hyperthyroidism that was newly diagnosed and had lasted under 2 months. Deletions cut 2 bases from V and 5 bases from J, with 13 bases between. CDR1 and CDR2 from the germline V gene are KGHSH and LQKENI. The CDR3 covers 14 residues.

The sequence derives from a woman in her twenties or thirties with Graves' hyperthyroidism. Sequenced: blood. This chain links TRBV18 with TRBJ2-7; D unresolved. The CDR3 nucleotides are TGTGCCAGCTCACCAACGCAGACCACCCACGAGCAGTACTTC. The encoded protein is CASSPTQTTHEQYF.